Sequencing of this TCR beta chain was carried out in a study of blood T cell repertoires in COVID-19. Germline lookup yields CDR1 KGHDR and CDR2 SFDVKD. V lost 1 base and J 8 bases, leaving 10 bases between the germline ends. The CDR3 totals 14 residues. The assay was immunoSEQ multiplex PCR, and TCRdb's table has in-frame clones only and misses some. The data show 170,000 or so clones, with around nine tenths seen just once and about 0.6% held by the top ten. This clone was picked up a small number of times. V usage is TRBV24-1 and J usage is TRBJ1-4; a weak D match, TRBD1 (5 bases). The sequence was obtained from a man aged 55 to 70 with COVID-19, enrolled during active disease. The sample taken for sequencing was peripheral blood. The CDR3 region has the DNA TGTGCCACCAGTGATTTTAGGTCAGGGGAAAAACTGTTTTTT. Its protein is CATSDFRSGEKLFF.